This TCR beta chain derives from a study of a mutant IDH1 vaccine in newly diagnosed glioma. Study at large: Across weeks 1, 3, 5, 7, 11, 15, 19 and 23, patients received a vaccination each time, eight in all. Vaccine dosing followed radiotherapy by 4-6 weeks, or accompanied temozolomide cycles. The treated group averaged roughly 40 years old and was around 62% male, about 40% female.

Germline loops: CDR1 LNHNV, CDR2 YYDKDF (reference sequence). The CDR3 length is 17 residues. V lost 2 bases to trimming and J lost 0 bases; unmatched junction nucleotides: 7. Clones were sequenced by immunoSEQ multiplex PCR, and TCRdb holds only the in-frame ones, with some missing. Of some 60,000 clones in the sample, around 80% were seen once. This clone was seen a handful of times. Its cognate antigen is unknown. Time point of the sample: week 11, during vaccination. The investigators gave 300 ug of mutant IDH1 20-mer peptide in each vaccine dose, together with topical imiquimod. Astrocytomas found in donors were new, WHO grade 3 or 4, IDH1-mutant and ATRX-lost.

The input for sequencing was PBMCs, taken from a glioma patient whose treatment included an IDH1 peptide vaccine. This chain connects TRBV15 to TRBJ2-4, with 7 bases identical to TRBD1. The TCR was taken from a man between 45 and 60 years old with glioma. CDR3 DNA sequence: TGTGCCACCAGCAGATTGGGGACAGCTCTAGCCAAAAACATTCAGTACTTC. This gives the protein CATSRLGTALAKNIQYF.